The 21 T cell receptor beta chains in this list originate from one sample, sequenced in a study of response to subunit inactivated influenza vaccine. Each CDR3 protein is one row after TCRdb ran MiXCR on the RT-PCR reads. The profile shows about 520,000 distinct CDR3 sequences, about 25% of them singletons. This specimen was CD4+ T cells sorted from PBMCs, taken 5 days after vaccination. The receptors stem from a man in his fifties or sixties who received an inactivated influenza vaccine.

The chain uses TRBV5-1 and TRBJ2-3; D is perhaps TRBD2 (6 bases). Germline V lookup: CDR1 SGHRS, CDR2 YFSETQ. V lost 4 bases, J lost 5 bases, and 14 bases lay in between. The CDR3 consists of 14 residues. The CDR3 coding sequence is TGCGCCAGCAGCGAGGCGGGAACGGGAGATACGCAGTATTTT. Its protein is CASSEAGTGDTQYF.

This chain's CDR3 is CSARTSGGAVTGELFF. The CDR3, as DNA: TGCAGTGCTAGAACTAGCGGGGGGGCAGTCACCGGGGAGCTGTTTTTT. This chain links TRBV20-1 with TRBJ2-2; the match to TRBD2 covers 13 bases. The CDR3 totals 16 residues. Germline V gene sequence: CDR1 DFQATT, CDR2 SNEGSKA (reference sequence). J gave up 4 bases and V 2 bases, and 4 bases lay outside the gene matches.

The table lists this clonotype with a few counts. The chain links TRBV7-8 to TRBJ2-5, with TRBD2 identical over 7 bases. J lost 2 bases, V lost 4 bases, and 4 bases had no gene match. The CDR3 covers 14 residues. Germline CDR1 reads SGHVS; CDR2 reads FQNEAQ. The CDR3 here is CASSYGTTQETQYF. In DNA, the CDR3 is TGTGCCAGCAGCTATGGGACTACTCAAGAGACCCAGTACTTC.

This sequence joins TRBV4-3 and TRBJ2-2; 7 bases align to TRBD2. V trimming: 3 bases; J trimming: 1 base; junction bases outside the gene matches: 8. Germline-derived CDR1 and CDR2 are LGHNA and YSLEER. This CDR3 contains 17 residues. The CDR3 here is CASSQGTGGRNTGELFF. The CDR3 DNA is TGCGCCAGCAGCCAGGGGACGGGGGGTAGGAACACCGGGGAGCTGTTTTTT.

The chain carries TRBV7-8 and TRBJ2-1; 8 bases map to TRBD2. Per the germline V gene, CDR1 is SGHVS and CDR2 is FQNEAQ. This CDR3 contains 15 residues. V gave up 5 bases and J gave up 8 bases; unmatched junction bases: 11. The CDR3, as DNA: TGTGCCAGCAGCGTACGGGGGGGCCTAGATGATGAGCAGTTCTTC. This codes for CASSVRGGLDDEQFF.

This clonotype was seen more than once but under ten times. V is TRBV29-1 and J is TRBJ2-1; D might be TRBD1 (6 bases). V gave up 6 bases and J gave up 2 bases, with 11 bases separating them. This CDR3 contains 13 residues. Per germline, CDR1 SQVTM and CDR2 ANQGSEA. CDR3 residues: CSVTGNTYNEQFF. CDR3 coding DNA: TGCAGCGTCACAGGGAATACCTACAATGAGCAGTTCTTC.

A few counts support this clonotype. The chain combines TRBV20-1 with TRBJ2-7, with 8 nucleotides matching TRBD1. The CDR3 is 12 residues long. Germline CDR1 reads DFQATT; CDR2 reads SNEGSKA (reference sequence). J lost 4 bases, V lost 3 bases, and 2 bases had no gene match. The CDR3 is CSASRQGYEQYF. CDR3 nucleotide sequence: TGCAGTGCTAGCAGACAGGGGTACGAGCAGTACTTC.

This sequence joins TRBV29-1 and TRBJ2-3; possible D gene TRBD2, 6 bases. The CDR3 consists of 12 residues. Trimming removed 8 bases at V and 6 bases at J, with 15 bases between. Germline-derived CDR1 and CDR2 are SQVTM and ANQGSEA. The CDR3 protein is CSSRDFGDTQYF. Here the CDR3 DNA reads TGCAGCTCGAGGGACTTCGGCGATACGCAGTATTTT.

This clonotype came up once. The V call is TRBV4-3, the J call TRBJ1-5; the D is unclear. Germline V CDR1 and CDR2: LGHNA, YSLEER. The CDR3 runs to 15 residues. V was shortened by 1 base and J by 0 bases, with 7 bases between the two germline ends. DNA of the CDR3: TGCGCCAGCAGCCAAGGAGGGCTTAGCAATCAGCCCCAGCATTTT. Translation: CASSQGGLSNQPQHF.

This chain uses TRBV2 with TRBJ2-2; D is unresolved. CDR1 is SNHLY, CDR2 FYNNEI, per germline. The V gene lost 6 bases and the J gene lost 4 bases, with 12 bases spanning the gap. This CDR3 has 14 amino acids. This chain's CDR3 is CASSRSYFTGELFF. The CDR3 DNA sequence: TGTGCCAGCAGCCGTTCCTATTTCACCGGGGAGCTGTTTTTT.

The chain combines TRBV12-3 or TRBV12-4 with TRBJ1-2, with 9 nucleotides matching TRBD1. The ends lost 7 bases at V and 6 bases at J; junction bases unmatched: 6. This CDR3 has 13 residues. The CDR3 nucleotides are TGTGCCAGCACCACGGGACAGGGCCATGGCTACACCTTC. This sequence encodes CASTTGQGHGYTF.

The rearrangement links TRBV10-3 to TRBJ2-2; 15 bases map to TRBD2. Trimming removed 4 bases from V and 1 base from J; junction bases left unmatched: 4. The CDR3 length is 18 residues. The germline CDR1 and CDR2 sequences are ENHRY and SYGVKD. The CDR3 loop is CAISVGLAGGLNTGELFF. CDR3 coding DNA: TGTGCCATCAGTGTGGGACTAGCGGGGGGCCTGAACACCGGGGAGCTGTTTTTT.

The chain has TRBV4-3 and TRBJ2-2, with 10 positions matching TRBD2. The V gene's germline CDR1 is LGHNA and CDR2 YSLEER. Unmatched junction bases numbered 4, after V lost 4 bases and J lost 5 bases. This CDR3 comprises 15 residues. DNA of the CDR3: TGCGCCAGCAGCCGAACTAGCGGGACGACCGGGGAGCTGTTTTTT. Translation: CASSRTSGTTGELFF.

CDR3 DNA sequence: TGTGCCAGCACCGGGGTCGGCAGGGGAGGAGGAGAGACCCAGTACTTC. Its protein product is CASTGVGRGGGETQYF. V usage is TRBV6-1 and J usage is TRBJ2-5; D might be TRBD1 or TRBD2, each matching 6 bases. Trimming left V 7 bases short and J 4 bases short, with 22 bases between. The CDR3 sequence is 16 residues long. From germline, CDR1 is MNHNS and CDR2 SASEGT.

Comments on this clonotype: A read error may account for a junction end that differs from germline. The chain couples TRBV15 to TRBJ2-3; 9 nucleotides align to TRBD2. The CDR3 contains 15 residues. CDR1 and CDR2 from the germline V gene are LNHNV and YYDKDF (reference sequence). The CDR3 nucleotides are TGTGCCACCAAAAGACTAGCGGACAACACAGATATGCAGTATTTT. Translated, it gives CATKRLADNTDMQYF. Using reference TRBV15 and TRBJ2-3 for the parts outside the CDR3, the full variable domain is DAMVIQNPRYQVTQFGKPVTLSCSQTLNHNVMYWYQQKSSQAPKLLFHYYDKDFNNEADTPDNFQSRRPNTSFCFLDIRSPGLGDTAMYLCATKRLADNTDMQYFGPGTRLTVL.

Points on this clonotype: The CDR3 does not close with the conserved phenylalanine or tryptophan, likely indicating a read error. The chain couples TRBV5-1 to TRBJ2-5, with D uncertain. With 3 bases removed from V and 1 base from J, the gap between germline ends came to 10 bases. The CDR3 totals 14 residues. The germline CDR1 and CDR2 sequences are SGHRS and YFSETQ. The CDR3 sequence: CASSSTRTQETQYS. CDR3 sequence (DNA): TGCGCCAGCAGCTCGACAAGGACCCAAGAGACCCAGTACTCC.

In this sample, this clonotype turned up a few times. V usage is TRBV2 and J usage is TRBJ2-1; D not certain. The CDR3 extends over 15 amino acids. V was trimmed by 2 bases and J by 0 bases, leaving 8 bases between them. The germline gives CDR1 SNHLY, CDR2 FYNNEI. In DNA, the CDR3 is TGTGCCAGCAGTGAACGGAGTTTCTCCTACAATGAGCAGTTCTTC. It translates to CASSERSFSYNEQFF.

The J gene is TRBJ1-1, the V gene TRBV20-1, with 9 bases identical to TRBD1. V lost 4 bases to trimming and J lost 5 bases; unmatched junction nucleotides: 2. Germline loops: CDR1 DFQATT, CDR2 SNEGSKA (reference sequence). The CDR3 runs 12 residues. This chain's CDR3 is CSATDRGTEAFF. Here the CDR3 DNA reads TGCAGTGCTACTGACAGGGGGACTGAAGCTTTCTTT.

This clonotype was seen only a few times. The CDR3 is CSASLGQLGETQYF. In nucleotides, the CDR3 is TGCAGTGCTAGTCTGGGACAGTTGGGGGAGACCCAGTACTTC. The chain is built from TRBV20-1 and TRBJ2-5, with 7 nucleotides matching TRBD1. This CDR3 comprises 14 residues. J was trimmed by 5 bases and V by 3 bases; bases with no gene match: 9. Germline CDR1 and CDR2: DFQATT and SNEGSKA (reference sequence).

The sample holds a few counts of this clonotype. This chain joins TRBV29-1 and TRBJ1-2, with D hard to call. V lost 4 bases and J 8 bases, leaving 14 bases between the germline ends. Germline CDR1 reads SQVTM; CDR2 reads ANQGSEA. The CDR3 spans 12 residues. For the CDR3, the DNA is TGCAGCGTTGTACGTACACTGGGGGGCTACACCTTC. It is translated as CSVVRTLGGYTF.

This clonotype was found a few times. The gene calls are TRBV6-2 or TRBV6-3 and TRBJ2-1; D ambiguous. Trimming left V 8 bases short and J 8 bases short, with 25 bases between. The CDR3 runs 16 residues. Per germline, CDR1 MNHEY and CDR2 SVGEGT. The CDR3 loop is CASQSLVPSWIDEQFF. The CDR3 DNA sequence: TGTGCCAGCCAGTCTCTAGTGCCTTCGTGGATCGATGAGCAGTTCTTC.